A selection of T cell receptor beta chains follows, all from one sample in a study of T cell responses to AZD1222 COVID-19 vaccine. Repertoires were generated with immunoSEQ multiplex PCR, while TCRdb's copy carries only in-frame clones and drops some. The sample lists approximately 200,000 clones; over 85% were seen once. The starting material was peripheral blood, obtained 28 days after the second AZD1222 dose. The receptors originated from an adult who received the AZD1222 COVID-19 vaccine. The CDR3 runs from the conserved cysteine through the conserved F or W. The D gene is left open where the match is weak. Size is omitted from some rows. Given values are once, few, many or a class for expanded clones.

NA | TRBJ1-5 | NA | TRBV18 | CASSPRPGGARGNQPQHF | TGTGCCAGCTCACCAAGACCTGGGGGGGCGCGGGGCAATCAGCCCCAGCATTTT
TRBD1 | TRBJ1-1 | NA | TRBV5-1 | CASRRTGEGYLMNTEAFF | TGCGCCAGCAGGAGGACAGGGGAGGGATATTTAATGAACACTGAAGCTTTCTTT
NA | TRBJ1-1 | NA | TRBV28 | CASSFILQNTEAFF | TGTGCCAGCAGTTTTATCCTGCAGAACACTGAAGCTTTCTTT
NA | TRBJ1-2 | NA | TRBV3-1/TRBV3-2 | CASSQVQVDGYTF | TGTGCCAGCAGCCAAGTGCAGGTGGACGGCTACACCTTC
TRBD1 | TRBJ1-3 | NA | TRBV15 | CATSGDRASGNTIYF | TGTGCCACCAGCGGTGACAGGGCCTCTGGAAACACCATATATTTT
NA | TRBJ2-1 | NA | TRBV6-1 | CASSEGRFRYNEQFF | TGTGCCAGCAGTGAAGGGAGGTTTCGATACAATGAGCAGTTCTTC
TRBD1 | TRBJ2-7 | NA | TRBV12-5 | CASGLAPGQGPYEQYF | TGTGCTAGTGGTTTGGCCCCGGGACAGGGTCCCTACGAGCAGTACTTC
TRBD1 | TRBJ2-1 | NA | TRBV28 | CASRRTGSYNEQFF | TGTGCCAGCAGACGGACAGGATCCTACAATGAGCAGTTCTTC
NA | TRBJ2-1 | NA | TRBV18 | CASSGDGTPARFF | TGTGCCAGCTCTGGAGACGGAACTCCCGCCCGGTTCTTC
NA | TRBJ1-3 | NA | TRBV2 | CASFSGNTIYF | TGTGCCAGCTTCTCTGGAAACACCATATATTTT
NA | TRBJ1-3 | NA | TRBV4-1 | CASSQGLREGAGNTIYF | TGCGCCAGCAGCCAAGGTTTGAGGGAAGGAGCTGGAAACACCATATATTTT
NA | TRBJ1-1 | NA | TRBV6-2/TRBV6-3 | CASSYSIGGGFTEAFF | TGTGCCAGCAGTTACTCGATTGGTGGGGGTTTTACTGAAGCTTTCTTT
NA | TRBJ1-6 | NA | TRBV11-2 | CASSLGAGAGSPLHF | TGTGCCAGCAGCTTAGGGGCAGGGGCAGGATCACCCCTCCACTTT
NA | TRBJ1-5 | NA | TRBV28 | CASRFQGSNQPQHF | TGTGCCAGCAGGTTTCAGGGAAGCAATCAGCCCCAGCATTTT
NA | TRBJ1-4 | once | TRBV7-9 | CAARVGSGGEKLFF | TGTGCAGCCCGGGTAGGGAGTGGCGGTGAAAAACTGTTTTTT
NA | TRBJ1-5 | NA | TRBV12-5 | CASGFEDQPQHF | TGTGCTAGTGGTTTCGAGGATCAGCCCCAGCATTTT
NA | TRBJ2-2 | NA | TRBV6-2/TRBV6-3 | CASSHQLASPTGELFF | TGTGCCAGCAGCCACCAACTAGCCTCGCCTACGGGGGAGCTGTTTTTT
NA | TRBJ1-5 | few | TRBV5-8 | CASSGQYQPQHF | TGTGCCAGCAGCGGACAGTATCAGCCCCAGCATTTT
TRBD1 | TRBJ1-1 | NA | TRBV3-1/TRBV3-2 | CASSQRGQLNTEAFF | TGTGCCAGCAGCCAACGGGGACAGCTGAACACTGAAGCTTTCTTT
NA | TRBJ1-5 | once | TRBV7-9 | CASSLGQVSNQPQHF | TGTGCCAGCAGCTTAGGACAGGTCAGCAATCAGCCCCAGCATTTT
TRBD2 | TRBJ2-7 | NA | TRBV7-2 | CASSLARGAYEQYF | TGTGCCAGCAGCTTAGCTCGGGGGGCCTACGAGCAGTACTTC
TRBD2 | TRBJ2-5 | NA | TRBV9 | CASSPRGLAGEETQYF | TGTGCCAGCAGCCCCAGGGGACTAGCGGGGGAGGAGACCCAGTACTTC
NA | TRBJ1-3 | NA | TRBV6-5 | CASSYGGSSGNTIYF | TGTGCCAGCAGTTACGGGGGGTCTTCTGGAAACACCATATATTTT
NA | TRBJ1-2 | NA | TRBV7-2 | CASSLTFRTNYGYTF | TGTGCCAGCAGCTTAACCTTTCGGACTAACTATGGCTACACCTTC
TRBD1 | TRBJ1-6 | NA | TRBV3-1/TRBV3-2 | CASSLGSGGDYNSPLHF | TGTGCCAGCAGCCTGGGGTCAGGGGGCGACTATAATTCACCCCTCCACTTT
NA | TRBJ1-5 | NA | TRBV12-3/TRBV12-4 | CASSYPNQPQHF | TGTGCCAGCAGTTACCCCAATCAGCCCCAGCATTTT
NA | TRBJ1-5 | NA | TRBV20-1 | CSAANNQPQHF | TGCAGTGCTGCTAACAATCAGCCCCAGCATTTT
NA | TRBJ2-1 | NA | TRBV6-5 | CATIHTSPGSEQFF | TGTGCCACCATCCACACCTCCCCGGGAAGTGAGCAGTTCTTC